Listed below are T cell receptor beta chains from one sample, sequenced in a study of cytomegalovirus exposure and HLA in healthy donors. Profiled with immunoSEQ multiplex PCR; TCRdb holds only in-frame clones, not every one. The sample contains roughly 160,000 clones, 60% to 85% of which appear only once. Specimen: PBMCs. These receptors were collected from a man aged 25 to 40 in good health and CMV-seropositive. Each CDR3 is given with its conserved first and last residue. A D gene is named only where the DNA matches it firmly. Not all rows give a size; the values are once, few, many and, for expanded clones, a class.

J	D	size	V	DNA	CDR3
TRBJ2-1	TRBD2	NA	TRBV9	TGTGCCAGCAGCGTAGACGCTGGGACTAGCGGGGGAGCCCCTCAGTTCTTC	CASSVDAGTSGGAPQFF
TRBJ1-2	TRBD1	NA	TRBV10-2	TGCGCCAGCAAGGGATTCCGGGACAGGGAGGACTATGGCTACACCTTC	CASKGFRDREDYGYTF
TRBJ1-1	NA	NA	TRBV19	TGTGCCAGTAGTAACTTCCGCACTGAAGCTTTCTTT	CASSNFRTEAFF
TRBJ1-2	TRBD1	few	TRBV18	TGTGCCAGCTCACAACCGACAGGGGATGGCTACACCTTC	CASSQPTGDGYTF
TRBJ2-7	NA	NA	TRBV30	TGTGCCTGGAGTGTAAGGGGGTACGAGCAGTACTTC	CAWSVRGYEQYF
TRBJ2-7	TRBD2	NA	TRBV27	TGTGCCAGCACCTCGCTTCTCCGGGGGGGCAGCTCCTACGAGCAGTACTTC	CASTSLLRGGSSYEQYF
TRBJ1-1	TRBD1	NA	TRBV7-9	TGTGCCAGCAGCTTAGAAGGGGGCCGAAGTACTGAAGCTTTCTTT	CASSLEGGRSTEAFF
TRBJ1-3	TRBD1	NA	TRBV7-2	TGTGCCAGCAGCCAAGGGGGCAGCTCTGGAAACACCATATATTTT	CASSQGGSSGNTIYF
TRBJ2-1	NA	NA	TRBV20-1	TGCAGTGGCGGGGTCTACAATGAGCAGTTCTTC	CSGGVYNEQFF
TRBJ2-7	NA	few	TRBV6-5	TGTGCCAGCAGTTATCATCGGACAGTAGCCTACGAGCAGTACTTC	CASSYHRTVAYEQYF
TRBJ1-5	NA	once	TRBV7-9	TGTGCCAGCAGCTTAGGGGCGGGCAGCCTCAATCAGCCCCAGCATTTT	CASSLGAGSLNQPQHF
TRBJ2-3	NA	NA	TRBV27	TGTGCCAGCAGTCCCCGTGAGGACTTTTCAGATACGCAGTATTTT	CASSPREDFSDTQYF
TRBJ1-6	NA	NA	TRBV6-5	TGTGCCAGCGGAAGGGAAGGGGGTTATAATTCACCCCTCCACTTT	CASGREGGYNSPLHF
TRBJ2-5	TRBD1	NA	TRBV2	TGTGCCAGCAGGAACCGGGACAGGGATGAGACCCAGTACTTC	CASRNRDRDETQYF
TRBJ2-1	TRBD2	few	TRBV29-1	TGCAGCGTTGAAGTCCTAGCGGGGGGTTCCAATGAGCAGTTCTTC	CSVEVLAGGSNEQFF
TRBJ2-7	TRBD2	NA	TRBV7-8	TGTGCCAGCAGCCCCCGACTGACTAGCGGGGACGAGCAGTACTTC	CASSPRLTSGDEQYF
TRBJ1-6	TRBD1	few	TRBV19	TGTGCCAGTACCCCCACAGGGGGCATTTCACCCCTCCACTTT	CASTPTGGISPLHF
TRBJ2-3	NA	few	TRBV7-7	TGTGCCAGCAGCTTAGTGCCGGGGACAGATACGCAGTATTTT	CASSLVPGTDTQYF
TRBJ1-4	NA	NA	TRBV6-1	TGTGCCAGCAGTGAACTACCGGGAGTCGTTGAAAAACTGTTTTTT	CASSELPGVVEKLFF
TRBJ2-5	NA	NA	TRBV5-1	TGCGCCAGCAGCTTACAGGGAGTACAAGAGACCCAGTACTTC	CASSLQGVQETQYF
TRBJ2-2	NA	once	TRBV7-6	TGTGCCAGCAGCTTAAGACTCAACACCGGGGAGCTGTTTTTT	CASSLRLNTGELFF
TRBJ1-2	NA	NA	TRBV5-6	TGTGCCAGCAGCCCCCTACAGGATAACTATGGCTACACCTTC	CASSPLQDNYGYTF
TRBJ1-5	NA	NA	TRBV30	TGTGCCTGGAGTGGACAGCCGAGCAATCAGCCCCAGCATTTT	CAWSGQPSNQPQHF
TRBJ1-3	NA	NA	TRBV29-1	TGCAGCGCGAGAGAGGGAAACACCATATATTTT	CSAREGNTIYF
TRBJ2-7	TRBD1	NA	TRBV2	TGTGCCAGCAGTGGGGACAGCTCCGAGCAGTACTTC	CASSGDSSEQYF
TRBJ1-3	NA	NA	TRBV10-3	TGTGCCATCACCCCTCAGGATTCTGGAAACACCATATATTTT	CAITPQDSGNTIYF
TRBJ2-5	TRBD1	NA	TRBV27	TGTGCCACCGCCGGGACAGAAGAGACCCAGTACTTC	CATAGTEETQYF
TRBJ1-4	NA	few	TRBV7-2	TGTGCCAGCAGCAAATTGGTAGAGAATGAAAAACTGTTTTTT	CASSKLVENEKLFF
TRBJ2-7	TRBD1	NA	TRBV6-1	TGTGCCAGCAGTGAAGCATCGGACAGGTATTACGAGCAGTACTTC	CASSEASDRYYEQYF
TRBJ2-7	TRBD1	NA	TRBV27	TGTGCCAGCAGTTTAAGTAGGGGGCGCGAGCAGTACTTC	CASSLSRGREQYF
TRBJ2-7	NA	NA	TRBV28	TGTGCCAGCAGTCCCCGGGGCTACGAGCAGTACTTC	CASSPRGYEQYF
TRBJ2-1	TRBD1	NA	TRBV10-3	TGTGCCATCAGTGAGCGGGGGACAGGGAACTACAATGAGCAGTTCTTC	CAISERGTGNYNEQFF
TRBJ1-1	NA	NA	TRBV5-4	TGTGCCAGCAGGGGAGGGGAATTGAGCGGAGACACTGAAGCTTTCTTT	CASRGGELSGDTEAFF
TRBJ2-7	TRBD1	few	TRBV11-2	TGTGCCAGCAGCTCAGGGGGATCCCCCTACGAGCAGTACTTC	CASSSGGSPYEQYF
TRBJ2-3	NA	NA	TRBV2	TGTGCCAGCAGTGAAGAAGCCGGAGCCGCGCAGTATTTT	CASSEEAGAAQYF
TRBJ2-2	NA	NA	TRBV20-1	TGCAGTGCCAGGGTCAACGGGGAGCTGTTTTTT	CSARVNGELFF
TRBJ1-4	NA	NA	TRBV7-2	TGTGCCAGCAGCTTTAGGGAGTTTACTAATGAAAAACTGTTTTTT	CASSFREFTNEKLFF
TRBJ2-3	TRBD2	NA	TRBV9	TGTGCCAGCAGCGTTAGCGGGGGGGACACAGATACGCAGTATTTT	CASSVSGGDTDTQYF
TRBJ2-2	NA	NA	TRBV19	TGTGCCAGTACCGTGGGACACGCGGGCACCGGGGAGCTGTTTTTT	CASTVGHAGTGELFF
TRBJ2-7	NA	NA	TRBV27	TGTGCCAGCAGGAACCTGGCGGGACCCACGCGCGAGCAGTACTTC	CASRNLAGPTREQYF
TRBJ2-3	TRBD1	NA	TRBV9	TGTGCCAGCAGCCGAACAGGGGATGTGGCAGATACGCAGTATTTT	CASSRTGDVADTQYF
TRBJ2-7	TRBD1	NA	TRBV11-1	TGTGCCAGCAGCTCGACCGGGACAGGGTTACTCGAGCAGTACTTC	CASSSTGTGLLEQYF
TRBJ1-4	TRBD1	NA	TRBV6-5	TGTGCCAGCAGTCAATGGACAGGGGGCGATGAAAAACTGTTTTTT	CASSQWTGGDEKLFF
TRBJ2-2	NA	NA	TRBV6-5	TGTGCCAGCAGTACTCCGACGGGGTCCGGGGAGCTGTTTTTT	CASSTPTGSGELFF
TRBJ2-1	NA	NA	TRBV29-1	TGCAGCGTGTCGTCTCCCTACAATGAGCAGTTCTTC	CSVSSPYNEQFF
TRBJ2-3	TRBD2	NA	TRBV27	TGTGCCAGCAGTCAGCGGGGGGGCGAGCAGTATTTT	CASSQRGGEQYF
TRBJ1-2	TRBD1	NA	TRBV6-5	TGTGCCAGCAGTTACTCGGGAGCAGGGGGTGGCTACACCTTC	CASSYSGAGGGYTF
TRBJ2-5	NA	NA	TRBV18	TGTGCCAGCTCACCACGAGGGAACCAAGAGACCCAGTACTTC	CASSPRGNQETQYF
TRBJ1-5	NA	NA	TRBV6-5	TGTGCCAGCAGCTACGGGGGGTCGAGTCAGCCCCAGCATTTT	CASSYGGSSQPQHF
TRBJ2-7	TRBD2	NA	TRBV5-1	TGCGCCAGCAGCCCCGGACTAGCGGGGTTTGAGCAGTACTTC	CASSPGLAGFEQYF
TRBJ2-7	NA	NA	TRBV9	TGTGCCAGCAGCGGTTACAGGGATTGGAGCGAGCAGTACTTC	CASSGYRDWSEQYF
TRBJ2-7	TRBD1	NA	TRBV10-1	TGCGCCAGCAGTGAGAATCAGGGACAGGGTTACGAGCAGTACTTC	CASSENQGQGYEQYF
TRBJ2-3	NA	NA	TRBV27	TGTGCCAGCAGTTTATTTGCGTCTAGCACAGATACGCAGTATTTT	CASSLFASSTDTQYF
TRBJ2-5	TRBD1	NA	TRBV7-9	TGTGCCAGCAGCGCGGGACAGGGAGTAAAGACCCAGTACTTC	CASSAGQGVKTQYF
TRBJ1-6	NA	NA	TRBV6-5	TGTGCCAGCAGTTCAAGACAGCCGAGTTCACCCCTCCACTTT	CASSSRQPSSPLHF
TRBJ2-1	NA	NA	TRBV20-1	TGCAGTGCTAGACAAGGGGATGAGCAGTTCTTC	CSARQGDEQFF
TRBJ2-2	NA	NA	TRBV6-5	TGTGCCAGCAGTTACGCGGGCGTCGAGCTGTTTTTT	CASSYAGVELFF
TRBJ2-5	NA	NA	TRBV7-7	TGTGCCAGCAGCGTCGGGACTCGAGAGACCCAGTACTTC	CASSVGTRETQYF
TRBJ2-7	TRBD1	NA	TRBV28	TGTGCCAGCAGTTTTAGGGACAGGGCCATGGGGGAGCAGTACTTC	CASSFRDRAMGEQYF